This is a list of T cell receptor beta chains from one sample in a study of neurological immune-mediated disorders. MiXCR, applied by TCRdb to the 5' RACE reads, yields one record per CDR3 protein. The data show some 86,000 distinct CDR3 sequences, with about 2.5% seen just once and 0.95% to 1.3% held by the top ten. Sequencing was done on a sample of PBMCs. The origin of the receptors is a woman aged 30 to 39 with multiple sclerosis. Both conserved end residues are part of each CDR3. The D gene is left open where the match is weak. The size of a clone is reported for some rows only, either as once, few or many, or as a class for expanded clones.

D | J | V | size | CDR3 | DNA
NA | TRBJ2-5 | TRBV6-6 | many | CASSYLRGISGQETQYF | TGTGCCAGCAGTTACTTACGGGGTATATCGGGACAAGAGACCCAGTACTTC
TRBD2 | TRBJ2-1 | TRBV5-1 | many | CASSTLLAGDGNEQFF | TGCGCCAGCAGCACCCTACTAGCGGGAGATGGGAATGAGCAGTTCTTC
NA | TRBJ1-1 | TRBV5-1 | many | CASSLGPGTGTEAFF | TGCGCCAGCAGCTTGGGTCCGGGGACGGGCACTGAAGCTTTCTTT
NA | TRBJ2-1 | TRBV20-1 | many | CSAGAQVRQFF | TGCAGTGCTGGAGCACAGGTTCGGCAGTTCTTC
TRBD2 | TRBJ2-1 | TRBV6-2/TRBV6-3 | many | CASSYSMGTSGRYEQFF | TGTGCCAGCAGTTACTCGATGGGGACTAGCGGGAGGTATGAGCAGTTCTTC
NA | TRBJ2-7 | TRBV29-1 | many | CSGLGKGYEQYF | TGCAGCGGCCTCGGGAAGGGGTACGAGCAGTACTTC
NA | TRBJ2-1 | TRBV7-9 | NA | CASSFGGRVEQFF | TGTGCCAGCAGCTTTGGGGGCAGGGTAGAGCAGTTCTTC
NA | TRBJ2-1 | TRBV5-1 | many | CASSLTPYNEQFF | TGCGCCAGCAGCCTGACCCCCTACAATGAGCAGTTCTTC
TRBD2 | TRBJ2-7 | TRBV12-5 | NA | CASGLGVSGRAPLEQYF | TGTGCTAGTGGTTTGGGCGTTAGCGGGAGGGCCCCGCTCGAGCAGTACTTC
NA | TRBJ2-1 | TRBV18 | many | CASSPPISASSYNEQFF | TGTGCCAGCTCACCACCGATTTCCGCCAGCTCCTACAATGAGCAGTTCTTC
NA | TRBJ2-7 | TRBV4-3 | many | CASSQDLFPRSSYEQYF | TGCGCCAGCAGCCAAGATCTATTCCCACGGAGCTCCTACGAGCAGTACTTC
NA | TRBJ2-7 | TRBV5-5 | many | CASSRLDGYEQYF | TGTGCCAGCAGCCGCCTGGACGGGTACGAGCAGTACTTC
TRBD1 | TRBJ2-2 | TRBV20-1 | many | CSADTTGTNTGELFF | TGCAGTGCAGATACGACAGGGACCAACACCGGGGAGCTGTTTTTT
NA | TRBJ2-3 | TRBV12-3/TRBV12-4 | many | CASSLRAGFTDTQYF | TGTGCCAGCAGTTTACGGGCGGGCTTCACAGATACGCAGTATTTT
TRBD1 | TRBJ1-5 | TRBV9 | many | CASSAQGGDQPQHF | TGTGCCAGCAGCGCCCAGGGGGGTGATCAGCCCCAGCATTTT
TRBD1 | TRBJ2-7 | TRBV2 | many | CASRVTGDSYEQYF | TGTGCCAGCAGGGTGACAGGGGATTCCTACGAGCAGTACTTC
NA | TRBJ2-5 | TRBV6-2/TRBV6-3 | many | CASSQSRETQYF | TGTGCCAGCAGTCAGTCAAGAGAGACCCAGTACTTC
NA | TRBJ1-5 | TRBV5-5 | many | CASSLFEGGNQPQHF | TGTGCCAGCAGCTTGTTCGAGGGGGGCAATCAGCCCCAGCATTTT
NA | TRBJ1-2 | TRBV20-1 | many | CSASWTVNYGYTF | TGCAGTGCTTCTTGGACAGTTAACTATGGCTACACCTTC
TRBD2 | TRBJ2-7 | TRBV7-2 | many | CASSKGLAGKNEQYF | TGTGCCAGCTCCAAGGGCCTAGCGGGAAAAAACGAGCAGTACTTC
TRBD2 | TRBJ2-1 | TRBV12-3/TRBV12-4 | many | CASSLSLAGAPGQFF | TGTGCCAGCAGTTTAAGCCTAGCGGGAGCCCCCGGGCAGTTCTTC
NA | TRBJ1-5 | TRBV5-1 | many | CASSPSPGGNQPQHF | TGCGCCAGCAGCCCTTCACCCGGGGGCAATCAGCCCCAGCATTTT
TRBD2 | TRBJ2-1 | TRBV29-1 | many | CSVHGLAGGWEQFF | TGCAGCGTTCATGGGCTAGCGGGAGGGTGGGAGCAGTTCTTC
NA | TRBJ2-4 | TRBV20-1 | many | CSARGTRPQGNIQYF | TGCAGTGCTAGAGGGACTAGACCGCAGGGGAACATTCAGTACTTC
TRBD2 | TRBJ2-1 | TRBV7-3 | few | CASSSLAGAGSEQFF | TGTGCCAGCAGCTCGTTAGCGGGAGCAGGGAGTGAGCAGTTCTTC
NA | TRBJ1-4 | TRBV15 | NA | CATSRGQFNEKLFF | TGTGCCACCAGCAGAGGGCAGTTCAATGAAAAACTGTTTTTT
NA | TRBJ1-1 | TRBV20-1 | many | CSARDGGVRATEAFF | TGCAGTGCTAGAGACGGCGGGGTCCGGGCCACTGAAGCTTTCTTT
NA | TRBJ1-1 | TRBV6-2/TRBV6-3 | many | CASSPADSSNTEAFF | TGTGCCAGCAGTCCGGCGGACAGTTCGAACACTGAAGCTTTCTTT
NA | TRBJ1-2 | TRBV6-5 | many | CASSYDRDYGYTF | TGTGCCAGCAGTTACGACCGGGACTATGGCTACACCTTC
NA | TRBJ1-4 | TRBV7-2 | many | CASSLVGPPGTTNEKLFF | TGTGCCAGCAGCTTAGTCGGGCCCCCGGGCACGACTAATGAAAAACTGTTTTTT
NA | TRBJ2-6 | TRBV7-2 | many | CASKGGANVLTF | TGTGCCAGCAAGGGAGGGGCCAACGTCCTGACTTTC
NA | TRBJ2-1 | TRBV14 | many | CASSPRDPKAYEQFF | TGTGCCAGCAGCCCCCGGGACCCCAAGGCCTATGAGCAGTTCTTC
TRBD1 | TRBJ1-4 | TRBV27 | many | CASRPRGRGGELFF | TGTGCCAGCAGACCGAGGGGGCGTGGTGGGGAACTGTTTTTT